Listed here are 30 T cell receptor beta chains from one sample, sequenced in a study of blood T cells in healthy people across ages. Primers used in a second PCR of about 6 to 12 cycles were a sample-barcoded 5' primer and a J-beta primer mix. TCRdb reanalysed the 5' RACE reads using MiXCR and keeps one entry per CDR3 protein. Among around 990,000 distinct CDR3 sequences listed, less than 25% were seen once. This sample also belongs to another study, concerning T cells of mothers and their children.

Material: blood. These receptors were collected from a girl aged 2-10 years in good health.

The V gene is TRBV4-1, the J gene TRBJ1-1; 9 bases are shared with TRBD1. Germline-derived CDR1 and CDR2 are MGHRA and YSYEKL. Trimming at V came to 6 bases and at J to 11 bases, leaving 13 bases not matched to a gene. This CDR3 contains 14 residues. The CDR3 coding sequence is TGCGCCAGCAGTCGGAACAGGGGGCAGGCCGAGGCTTTCTTT. It is translated as CASSRNRGQAEAFF.

The rearrangement links TRBV27 to TRBJ2-5; the match to TRBD2 covers 11 bases. TRBJ2-1 explains the end of the DNA better; the J call may be wrong. CDR1 is MNHEY, CDR2 SMNVEV, per germline (reference sequence). CDR3 length equals 17 residues. The CDR3 sequence is CASSSTSGSYYDNEQFF. The CDR3 region has the DNA TGTGCCAGCAGTTCTACTAGCGGGAGCTACTACGACAATGAGCAGTTCTTC.

This clonotype was observed at least ten times. This chain uses TRBV7-9 with TRBJ2-7; D is perhaps TRBD1 or TRBD2 (5 bases each). This CDR3 region has 13 residues. The V end was cut by 3 bases, the J end by 4 bases, with 10 bases between. CDR1 is SEHNR, CDR2 FQNEAQ, per germline (reference sequence). CDR3 coding DNA: TGTGCCAGCAGCTTGGGGACCAGATACGAGCAGTACTTC. Protein sequence: CASSLGTRYEQYF.

V gene TRBV14 combines with J gene TRBJ2-3; TRBD2 matches at 9 bases. CDR3 length: 20 residues. Trimming at V came to 3 bases and at J to 3 bases, leaving 19 bases not matched to a gene. Germline V lookup: CDR1 SGHDN, CDR2 FVKESK. The CDR3 spells CASSQWIVSGRGAFTDTQYF. In nucleotides, the CDR3 is TGTGCCAGCAGCCAGTGGATAGTTAGCGGGAGAGGAGCCTTTACAGATACGCAGTATTTT.

The chain has TRBV12-3 or TRBV12-4 and TRBJ2-3, with 9 nucleotides matching TRBD1. V trimming: 8 bases; J trimming: 4 bases; junction bases outside the gene matches: 13. CDR3 length: 16 amino acids. CDR3 nucleotides: TGTGCCAGCGGGCCGGAGGGGACAGGGCCCCCAGATACGCAGTATTTT. It yields the protein CASGPEGTGPPDTQYF.

This clonotype was seen a few times. The chain couples TRBV12-3 or TRBV12-4 to TRBJ2-5, with D tentatively TRBD1 or TRBD2 (6 bases each). Trimming left V 8 bases short and J 4 bases short, with 17 bases between. The CDR3 spans 14 residues. The CDR3: CASLGGAKGETQYF. In nucleotides, the CDR3 is TGTGCCAGCCTCGGGGGCGCAAAGGGAGAGACCCAGTACTTC.

This clonotype has just a few counts. The chain is built from TRBV7-9 and TRBJ1-1, with D possibly matching TRBD1 (6 bases). The germline gives CDR1 SEHNR, CDR2 FQNEAQ (reference sequence). V lost 5 bases and J lost 6, with 10 bases in between. The CDR3 is 12 residues long. The CDR3 is CASSQRTAEAFF. The CDR3 DNA sequence: TGTGCCAGCAGCCAACGGACAGCTGAAGCTTTCTTT.

This clonotype was seen only a few times. The chain employs TRBV27 and TRBJ2-5, with D tentatively TRBD2 (5 bases). Trimming removed 6 bases at V and 2 bases at J, with 10 bases between. The germline V gene has CDR1 MNHEY and CDR2 SMNVEV (reference sequence). CDR3 length equals 13 residues. The CDR3 nucleotides read TGTGCCAGCAGATCGACGGGGCAAGAGACCCAGTACTTC. Amino acid sequence: CASRSTGQETQYF.

The V gene is TRBV7-2, the J gene TRBJ2-3, with D hard to call. The length of the CDR3 is 13 residues. Germline V CDR1 and CDR2: SGHTA, FQGNSA. V lost 3 bases to trimming and J lost 7 bases, with 11 bases between them. CDR3 sequence: CASSLTDGNTQYF. CDR3 DNA sequence: TGTGCCAGCAGCTTGACCGACGGTAATACGCAGTATTTT.

The table lists this clonotype with a few counts. The genes are TRBV7-9 and TRBJ2-7; D call uncertain. From germline, CDR1 is SEHNR and CDR2 FQNEAQ (reference sequence). The CDR3 totals 13 residues. The V gene lost 6 bases and the J gene lost 4 bases, with 13 bases spanning the gap. CDR3 DNA sequence: TGTGCCAGCAGTTCCCCGCATCTATACGAGCAGTACTTC. Its protein is CASSSPHLYEQYF.

The gene calls are TRBV7-2 and TRBJ2-1; the D gene is possibly TRBD2 (6 bases). The assigned J gene may be wrong: the sequence end matches TRBJ2-5 better. The CDR3 runs to 15 residues. Germline V gives CDR1 SGHTA, CDR2 FQGNSA. This chain's CDR3 is CASSFPAGTGETQYF. CDR3 nucleotide sequence: TGTGCCAGCAGCTTTCCGGCAGGGACTGGGGAGACCCAGTACTTC.

The sample holds a few counts of this clonotype. The chain carries TRBV10-3 and TRBJ1-1; D is uncertain. The CDR3 sequence is 15 residues long. The V end was cut by 0 bases, the J end by 0 bases, with 8 bases between. Germline V gene sequence: CDR1 ENHRY, CDR2 SYGVKD. This chain's CDR3 is CAISESSNLNTEAFF. CDR3 nucleotide sequence: TGTGCCATCAGTGAGTCGAGCAATTTGAACACTGAAGCTTTCTTT.

This clonotype showed up just a few times. The CDR3: CSVEKTPDTQYF. Written as DNA, the CDR3 is TGCAGCGTTGAAAAGACCCCAGATACGCAGTATTTT. This sequence joins TRBV29-1 and TRBJ2-3; D is unclear. The CDR3 contains 12 residues. With 2 bases removed from V and 4 bases from J, the gap between germline ends came to 7 bases. Germline CDR1 is SQVTM and CDR2 is ANQGSEA.

This clonotype was seen more than once but under ten times. The chain carries TRBV4-1 and TRBJ1-4; D remains ambiguous. CDR1 is MGHRA and CDR2 is YSYEKL in the germline V gene. CDR3 length: 15 residues. V was cut by 6 bases and J by 2 bases, with 13 bases left in between. The CDR3 sequence is CASRNGPVTNEKLFF. The CDR3 DNA is TGCGCCAGCAGGAATGGCCCCGTGACTAATGAAAAACTGTTTTTT.

The count of this clonotype is one. The J gene is TRBJ2-1, the V gene TRBV7-9; weak D call: TRBD2 (7 bases). Per the germline V gene, CDR1 is SEHNR and CDR2 is FQNEAQ (reference sequence). This CDR3 has 13 amino acids. V gave up 8 bases and J gave up 8 bases, with 16 bases separating them. The chain's CDR3 is CASESEGGDEQFF. CDR3 in DNA: TGTGCCAGCGAATCCGAGGGGGGGGATGAGCAGTTCTTC.

The CDR3 DNA is TGTGCCAGCAGTGGGGACCATACAGATACGCAGTATTTT. Amino acids: CASSGDHTDTQYF. V usage is TRBV2 and J usage is TRBJ2-3; D might be TRBD1 or TRBD2, each matching 5 bases. This CDR3 is built from 13 residues. CDR1 and CDR2 (germline): SNHLY, FYNNEI. V lost 4 bases and J lost 3, with 8 bases in between.

The chain employs TRBV20-1 and TRBJ2-5; TRBD2 aligns across 13 bases. Per germline, CDR1 DFQATT and CDR2 SNEGSKA (reference sequence). The V gene end was trimmed by 6 bases and the J gene end by 5 bases; junction bases not matched to a gene: 9. This CDR3 has 15 amino acids. In nucleotides, the CDR3 is TGCAGTGCGCCAAGACTAGCGGGGGGAATCGAGACCCAGTACTTC. Its protein is CSAPRLAGGIETQYF.

This clonotype was found a few times. The rearrangement joins TRBV11-3 to TRBJ2-4; D is unclear. There are 15 residues in the CDR3. The germline CDR1 and CDR2 sequences are SGHNT and YENEEA. V lost 1 base and J 0 bases, leaving 7 bases between the germline ends. The CDR3 region has the DNA TGTGCCAGCAGCTTAGGGGGATCAGCCAAAAACATTCAGTACTTC. Translating gives CASSLGGSAKNIQYF.

This clonotype was observed a few times. The chain uses TRBV12-3 or TRBV12-4 and TRBJ2-5; 7 nucleotides agree with TRBD1. The DNA end favors TRBJ2-1, so the J call may be wrong. The CDR3 loop spans 15 amino acids. The chain's CDR3 is CASRTGTVAPDEQFF. CDR3 in DNA: TGTGCCAGCAGGACCGGGACAGTTGCCCCAGATGAGCAGTTCTTC.

V gene TRBV20-1 combines with J gene TRBJ2-5; 7 nucleotides agree with TRBD1. The closer fit of TRBJ2-7 to the DNA end suggests the J call may be wrong. This CDR3 is built from 17 residues. The germline V gene encodes CDR1 DFQATT and CDR2 SNEGSKA (reference sequence). CDR3 amino acids: CSARGMVRGRFSYEQYF. The CDR3 DNA reads as TGCAGTGCTAGGGGCATGGTAAGGGGGCGATTCTCCTACGAGCAGTACTTC.

V is TRBV3-1 and J is TRBJ2-5; D is ambiguous. The germline V gene encodes CDR1 LGHDT and CDR2 YNNKEL (reference sequence). Trimming removed 0 bases from V and 4 bases from J, with 12 bases in between. This CDR3 is built from 15 residues. Here the CDR3 reads CASSQDPSSRETQYF. The CDR3 coding sequence is TGTGCCAGCAGCCAAGATCCGTCCAGTCGAGAGACCCAGTACTTC.

This chain joins TRBV12-5 and TRBJ1-2; no clear D gene. Trimming cost V 5 bases and J 6 bases, with 10 bases left between them. Germline V gene data show CDR1 as LGHNT and CDR2 as FRNRAP. CDR3 length equals 12 residues. As DNA, the CDR3 is TGTGCTAGTGGTCCAGGCGGCAATGGCTACACCTTC. Translation: CASGPGGNGYTF.

In this sample, this clonotype turned up a few times. The chain couples TRBV3-1 to TRBJ2-1; 12 nucleotides align to TRBD2. The trim removed 1 base at V and 1 base at J, leaving 2 bases unmatched. Germline lookup yields CDR1 LGHDT and CDR2 YNNKEL (reference sequence). CDR3 length equals 17 residues. The CDR3 sequence: CASSQGLAGASYNEQFF. DNA for the CDR3: TGTGCCAGCAGCCAAGGACTAGCGGGGGCATCCTACAATGAGCAGTTCTTC.

The rearrangement links TRBV18 to TRBJ2-5, with D tentatively TRBD1 (6 bases). The germline V and J ends were trimmed by 3 bases and 4 bases, with 12 bases remaining between them. This CDR3 is built from 14 residues. Germline CDR1 and CDR2: KGHSH and LQKENI. DNA for the CDR3: TGTGCCAGCTCACCCCGACAGGTTTCAGAGACCCAGTACTTC. Translating it yields CASSPRQVSETQYF.

The chain joins TRBV3-1 to TRBJ1-6; D is unclear. Trimming removed 0 bases at V and 6 bases at J, with 12 bases between. The CDR3 sequence is 16 residues long. Per the germline V gene, CDR1 is LGHDT and CDR2 is YNNKEL (reference sequence). The CDR3: CASSQDRYSANSPLHF. In DNA, the CDR3 is TGTGCCAGCAGCCAAGATCGATACAGTGCTAATTCACCCCTCCACTTT.

The chain links TRBV12-3 or TRBV12-4 to TRBJ2-7, with a tentative D call TRBD2 (5 bases). The CDR3 length is 15 residues. Trimming pared 5 bases from V and 5 bases from J, leaving 19 bases between. CDR3 bases: TGTGCCAGCAGTCCGCAAGACTCGAGGGCCAACGAGCAGTACTTC. Protein product: CASSPQDSRANEQYF.

This clonotype was counted between two and nine times. The genes are TRBV20-1 and TRBJ2-1; D gene unclear. V was cut by 3 bases and J by 6 bases, with 9 bases left in between. The CDR3 runs 12 residues. Per the germline V gene, CDR1 is DFQATT and CDR2 is SNEGSKA (reference sequence). The CDR3 bases are TGCAGTGCTAGCAACCAACTCAATGAGCAGTTCTTC. Protein product: CSASNQLNEQFF.

The rearrangement uses TRBV29-1 and TRBJ1-2; no definite D call. The germline V and J ends were trimmed by 5 bases and 2 bases, with 6 bases remaining between them. CDR3 length: 11 residues. The germline gives CDR1 SQVTM, CDR2 ANQGSEA. The CDR3 nucleotides are TGCAGCGTTCCCCCAAACTATGGCTACACCTTC. This gives the protein CSVPPNYGYTF.

This clonotype was detected only a few times. The chain is built from TRBV29-1 and TRBJ2-7; 8 nucleotides agree with TRBD1. Trimming took 1 base from V and 3 from J; bases not matched to a gene: 5. This CDR3 spans 14 amino acids. Germline loops: CDR1 SQVTM, CDR2 ANQGSEA. CDR3 region: CSVEGQGTRYEQYF. CDR3 DNA sequence: TGCAGCGTTGAAGGACAGGGGACCCGCTACGAGCAGTACTTC.

The chain carries TRBV4-3 and TRBJ1-4; no clear D. This CDR3 spans 16 amino acids. Germline V gene data show CDR1 as LGHNA and CDR2 as YSLEER. The V gene lost 0 bases and the J gene lost 2 bases, with 10 bases spanning the gap. CDR3 region: CASSQDFRRTNEKLFF. In DNA form, the CDR3 reads TGCGCCAGCAGCCAAGATTTCCGAAGGACTAATGAAAAACTGTTTTTT.